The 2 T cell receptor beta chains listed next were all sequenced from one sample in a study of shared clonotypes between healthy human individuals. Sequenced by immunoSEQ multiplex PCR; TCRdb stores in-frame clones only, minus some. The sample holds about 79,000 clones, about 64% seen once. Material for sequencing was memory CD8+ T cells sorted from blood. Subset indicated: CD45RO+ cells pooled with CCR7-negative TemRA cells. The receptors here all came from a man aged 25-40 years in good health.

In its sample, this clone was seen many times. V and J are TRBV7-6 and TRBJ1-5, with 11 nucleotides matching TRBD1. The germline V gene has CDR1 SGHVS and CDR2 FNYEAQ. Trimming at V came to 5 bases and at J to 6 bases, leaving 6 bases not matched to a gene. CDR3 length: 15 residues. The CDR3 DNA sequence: TGTGCCAGCAGCCCTGGACAGGGGGCGACTCAGCCCCAGCATTTT. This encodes CASSPGQGATQPQHF.

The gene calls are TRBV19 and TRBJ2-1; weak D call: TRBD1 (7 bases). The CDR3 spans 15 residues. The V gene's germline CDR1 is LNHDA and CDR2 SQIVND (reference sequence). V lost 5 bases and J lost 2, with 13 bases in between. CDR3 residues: CASSGGGGAYNEQFF. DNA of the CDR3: TGTGCCAGTAGTGGCGGAGGGGGCGCCTACAATGAGCAGTTCTTC.